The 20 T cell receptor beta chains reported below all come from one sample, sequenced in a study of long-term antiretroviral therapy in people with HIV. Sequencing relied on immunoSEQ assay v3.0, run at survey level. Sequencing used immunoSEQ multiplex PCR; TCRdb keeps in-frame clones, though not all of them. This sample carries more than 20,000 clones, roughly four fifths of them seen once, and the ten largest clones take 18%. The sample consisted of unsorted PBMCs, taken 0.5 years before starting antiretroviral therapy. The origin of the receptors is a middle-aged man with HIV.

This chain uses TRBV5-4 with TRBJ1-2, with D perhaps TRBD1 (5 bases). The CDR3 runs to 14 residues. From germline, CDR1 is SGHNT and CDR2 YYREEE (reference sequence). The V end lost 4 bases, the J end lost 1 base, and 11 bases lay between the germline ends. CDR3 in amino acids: CASSPRGYNYGYTF. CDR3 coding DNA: TGTGCCAGCAGCCCCCGGGGGTATAACTATGGCTACACCTTC. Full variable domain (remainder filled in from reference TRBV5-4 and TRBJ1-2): ETGVTQSPTHLIKTRGQQVTLRCSSQSGHNTVSWYQQALGQGPQFIFQYYREEENGRGNFPPRFSGLQFPNYSSELNVNALELDDSALYLCASSPRGYNYGYTFGSGTRLTVV.

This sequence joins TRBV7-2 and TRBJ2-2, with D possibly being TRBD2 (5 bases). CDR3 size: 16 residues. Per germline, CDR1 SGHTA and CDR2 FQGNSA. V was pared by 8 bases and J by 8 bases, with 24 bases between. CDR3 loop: CASQGSGNPSAGELFF. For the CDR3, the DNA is TGTGCCAGCCAAGGGAGTGGGAACCCCTCGGCGGGGGAGCTGTTTTTT.

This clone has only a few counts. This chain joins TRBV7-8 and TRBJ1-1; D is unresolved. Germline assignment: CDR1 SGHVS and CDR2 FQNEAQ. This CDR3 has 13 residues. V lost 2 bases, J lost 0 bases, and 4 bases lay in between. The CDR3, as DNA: TGTGCCAGCAGCTTAACACTGAACACTGAAGCTTTCTTT. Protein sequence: CASSLTLNTEAFF.

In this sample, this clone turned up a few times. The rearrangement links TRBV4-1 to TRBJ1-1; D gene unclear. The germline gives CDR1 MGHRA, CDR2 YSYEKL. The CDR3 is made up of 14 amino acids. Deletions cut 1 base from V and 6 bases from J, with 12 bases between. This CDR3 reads CASSQVTVAAEAFF. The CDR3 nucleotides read TGCGCCAGCAGCCAAGTCACCGTAGCTGCTGAAGCTTTCTTT.

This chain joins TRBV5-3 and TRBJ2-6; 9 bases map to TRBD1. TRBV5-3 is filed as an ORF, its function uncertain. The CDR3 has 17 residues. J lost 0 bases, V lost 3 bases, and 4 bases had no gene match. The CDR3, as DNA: TGTGCCAGAAGCTGGGACAGGGAAAACTCTGGGGCCAACGTCCTGACTTTC. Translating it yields CARSWDRENSGANVLTF.

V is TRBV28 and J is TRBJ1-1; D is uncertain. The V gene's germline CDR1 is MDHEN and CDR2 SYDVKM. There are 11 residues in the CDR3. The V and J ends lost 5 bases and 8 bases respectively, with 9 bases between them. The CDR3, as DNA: TGTGCCAGCAGTGCCACCTGGGAAGCTTTCTTT. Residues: CASSATWEAFF.

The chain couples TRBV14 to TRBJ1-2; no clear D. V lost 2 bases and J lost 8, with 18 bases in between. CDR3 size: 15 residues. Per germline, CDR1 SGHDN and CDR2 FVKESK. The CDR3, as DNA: TGTGCCAGCAGCCAACTATCGGGTGGGGTCGAAGGCTACACCTTC. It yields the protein CASSQLSGGVEGYTF.

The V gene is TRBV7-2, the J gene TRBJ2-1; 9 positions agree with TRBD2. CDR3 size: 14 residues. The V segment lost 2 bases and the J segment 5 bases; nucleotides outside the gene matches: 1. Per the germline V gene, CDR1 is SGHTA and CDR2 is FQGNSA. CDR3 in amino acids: CASSLSGGNNEQFF. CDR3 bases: TGTGCCAGCAGCTTAAGCGGGGGGAACAATGAGCAGTTCTTC.

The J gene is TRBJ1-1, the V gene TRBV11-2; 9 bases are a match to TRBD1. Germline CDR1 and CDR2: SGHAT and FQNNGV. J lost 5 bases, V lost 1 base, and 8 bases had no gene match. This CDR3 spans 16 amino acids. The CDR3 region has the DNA TGTGCCAGCAGCTTAGGGACAGGGGTACGGGGAACTGAAGCTTTCTTT. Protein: CASSLGTGVRGTEAFF.

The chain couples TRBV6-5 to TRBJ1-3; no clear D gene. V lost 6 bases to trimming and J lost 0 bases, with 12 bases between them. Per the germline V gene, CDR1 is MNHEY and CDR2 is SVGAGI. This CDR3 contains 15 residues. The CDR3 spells CASSQTGSSGNTIYF. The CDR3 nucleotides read TGTGCCAGCAGCCAGACCGGGAGCTCTGGAAACACCATATATTTT.

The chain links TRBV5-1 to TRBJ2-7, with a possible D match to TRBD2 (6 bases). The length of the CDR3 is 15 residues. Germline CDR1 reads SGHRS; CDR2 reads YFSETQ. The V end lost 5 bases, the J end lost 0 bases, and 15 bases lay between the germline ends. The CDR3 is CASSQEGLPSYEQYF. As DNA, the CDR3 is TGCGCCAGCAGTCAGGAGGGTTTACCCTCCTACGAGCAGTACTTC.

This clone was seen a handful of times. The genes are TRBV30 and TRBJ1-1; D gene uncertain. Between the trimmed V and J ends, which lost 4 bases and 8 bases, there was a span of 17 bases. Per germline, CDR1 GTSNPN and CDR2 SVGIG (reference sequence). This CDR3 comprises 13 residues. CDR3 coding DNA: TGTGCCTGGAAAGCGTTCCCTGGGAAAGAAGCTTTCTTT. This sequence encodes CAWKAFPGKEAFF.

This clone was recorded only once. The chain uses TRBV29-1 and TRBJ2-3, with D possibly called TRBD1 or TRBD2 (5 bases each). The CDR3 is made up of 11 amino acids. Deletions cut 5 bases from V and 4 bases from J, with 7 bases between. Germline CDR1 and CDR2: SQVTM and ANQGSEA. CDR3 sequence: CSVLGADTQYF. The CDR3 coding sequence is TGCAGCGTTCTGGGGGCAGATACGCAGTATTTT.

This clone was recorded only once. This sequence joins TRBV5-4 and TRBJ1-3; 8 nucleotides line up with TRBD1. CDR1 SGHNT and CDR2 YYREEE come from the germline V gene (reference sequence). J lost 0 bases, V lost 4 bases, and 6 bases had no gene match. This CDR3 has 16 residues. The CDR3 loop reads CASSRGQVGSGNTIYF. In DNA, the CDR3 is TGTGCCAGCAGCCGGGGACAGGTTGGCTCTGGAAACACCATATATTTT. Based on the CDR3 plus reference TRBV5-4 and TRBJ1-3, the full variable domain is ETGVTQSPTHLIKTRGQQVTLRCSSQSGHNTVSWYQQALGQGPQFIFQYYREEENGRGNFPPRFSGLQFPNYSSELNVNALELDDSALYLCASSRGQVGSGNTIYFGEGSWLTVV.

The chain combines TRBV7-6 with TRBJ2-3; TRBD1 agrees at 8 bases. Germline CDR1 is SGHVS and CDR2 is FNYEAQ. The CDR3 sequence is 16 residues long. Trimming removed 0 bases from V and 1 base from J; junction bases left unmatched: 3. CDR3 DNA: TGTGCCAGCAGCTTAGCCAGGGGGCTAGGCACAGATACGCAGTATTTT. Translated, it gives CASSLARGLGTDTQYF.

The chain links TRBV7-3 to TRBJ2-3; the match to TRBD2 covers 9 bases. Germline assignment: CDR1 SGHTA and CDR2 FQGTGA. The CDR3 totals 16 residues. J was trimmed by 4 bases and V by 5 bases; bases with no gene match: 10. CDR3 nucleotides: TGTGCCAGCAGCCCAAGGGGCGGGGGGGCCCCAGATACGCAGTATTTT. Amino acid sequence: CASSPRGGGAPDTQYF.

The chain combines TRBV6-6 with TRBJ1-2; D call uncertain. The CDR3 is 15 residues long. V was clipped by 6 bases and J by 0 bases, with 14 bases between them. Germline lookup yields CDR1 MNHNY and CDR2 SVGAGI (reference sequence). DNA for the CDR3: TGTGCCAGCAGCCCCACCGCAGGCGCTAACTATGGCTACACCTTC. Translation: CASSPTAGANYGYTF.

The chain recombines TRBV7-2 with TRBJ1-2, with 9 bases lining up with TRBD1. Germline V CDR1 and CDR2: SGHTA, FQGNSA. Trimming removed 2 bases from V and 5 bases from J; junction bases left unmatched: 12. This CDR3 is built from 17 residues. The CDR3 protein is CASSLMWQQGAQYGYTF. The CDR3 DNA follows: TGTGCCAGCAGCTTAATGTGGCAACAGGGGGCACAATATGGCTACACCTTC.

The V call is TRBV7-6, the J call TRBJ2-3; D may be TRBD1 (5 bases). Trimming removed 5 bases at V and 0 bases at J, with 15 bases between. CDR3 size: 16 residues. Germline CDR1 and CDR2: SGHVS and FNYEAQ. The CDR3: CASSPGQGLSTDTQYF. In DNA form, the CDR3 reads TGTGCCAGCAGCCCCGGGCAGGGCTTAAGCACAGATACGCAGTATTTT.

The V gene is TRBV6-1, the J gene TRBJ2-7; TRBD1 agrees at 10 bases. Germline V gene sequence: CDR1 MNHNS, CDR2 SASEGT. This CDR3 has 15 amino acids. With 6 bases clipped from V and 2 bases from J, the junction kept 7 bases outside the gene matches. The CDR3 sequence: CASRGSGQGAYEQYF. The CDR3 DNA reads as TGTGCCAGCAGAGGGTCTGGACAGGGGGCCTACGAGCAGTACTTC.